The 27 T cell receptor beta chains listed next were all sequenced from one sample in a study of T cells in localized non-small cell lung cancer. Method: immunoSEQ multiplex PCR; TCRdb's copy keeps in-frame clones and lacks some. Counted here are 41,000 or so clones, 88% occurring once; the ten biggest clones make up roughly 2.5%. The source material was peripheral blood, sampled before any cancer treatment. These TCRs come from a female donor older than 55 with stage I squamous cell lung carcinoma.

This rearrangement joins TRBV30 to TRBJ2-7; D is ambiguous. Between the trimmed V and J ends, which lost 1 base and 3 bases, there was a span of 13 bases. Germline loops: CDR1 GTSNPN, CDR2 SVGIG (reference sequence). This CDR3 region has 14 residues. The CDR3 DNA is TGTGCCTGGAGTGGCGGTCCCTCGGTCTACGAGCAGTACTTC. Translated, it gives CAWSGGPSVYEQYF. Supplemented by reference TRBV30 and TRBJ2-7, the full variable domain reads SQTIHQWPATLVQPVGSPLSLECTVEGTSNPNLYWYRQAAGRGLQLLFYSVGIGQISSEVPQNLSASRPQDRQFILSSKKLLLSDSGFYLCAWSGGPSVYEQYFGPGTRLTVT.

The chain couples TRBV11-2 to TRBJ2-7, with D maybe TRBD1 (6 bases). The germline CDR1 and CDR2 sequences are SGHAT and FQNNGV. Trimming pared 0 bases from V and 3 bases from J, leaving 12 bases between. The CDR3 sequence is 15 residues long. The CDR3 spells CASSLERDTYYEQYF. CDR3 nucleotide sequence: TGTGCCAGCAGCTTAGAAAGGGACACTTACTACGAGCAGTACTTC.

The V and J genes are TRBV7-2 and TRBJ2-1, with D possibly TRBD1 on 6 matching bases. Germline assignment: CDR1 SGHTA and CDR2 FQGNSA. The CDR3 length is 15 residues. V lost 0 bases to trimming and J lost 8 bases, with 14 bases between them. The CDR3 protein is CASSLADRLQYEQFF. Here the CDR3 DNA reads TGTGCCAGCAGCTTAGCGGACAGATTACAGTATGAGCAGTTCTTC.

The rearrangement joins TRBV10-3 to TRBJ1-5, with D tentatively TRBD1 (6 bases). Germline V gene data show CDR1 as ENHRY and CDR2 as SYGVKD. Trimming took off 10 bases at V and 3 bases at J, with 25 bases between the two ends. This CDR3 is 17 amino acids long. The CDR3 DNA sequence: TGTGCCACCAACCCTGGGGGCCAGGAGGGGAACAATCAGCCCCAGCATTTT. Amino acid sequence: CATNPGGQEGNNQPQHF.

CDR3 amino acids: CASSFGAARSQETQYF. CDR3 coding DNA: TGCGCCAGCAGCTTTGGTGCGGCTAGGAGCCAAGAGACCCAGTACTTC. V is TRBV5-1 and J is TRBJ2-5; D remains unclear. The V end was cut by 2 bases, the J end by 1 base, with 15 bases between. The CDR3 sequence is 16 residues long. Germline CDR1 SGHRS, CDR2 YFSETQ.

CDR3 nucleotide sequence: TGTGCCAGCAGCTTGGTGGCTAGCGGAAGCTCCTACGAGCAGTACTTC. Translating it yields CASSLVASGSSYEQYF. The rearrangement uses TRBV5-6 and TRBJ2-7; 7 bases line up with TRBD2. V trimming: 0 bases; J trimming: 0 bases; junction bases outside the gene matches: 6. The V gene's germline CDR1 is SGHDT and CDR2 YYEEEE. This CDR3 contains 16 residues.

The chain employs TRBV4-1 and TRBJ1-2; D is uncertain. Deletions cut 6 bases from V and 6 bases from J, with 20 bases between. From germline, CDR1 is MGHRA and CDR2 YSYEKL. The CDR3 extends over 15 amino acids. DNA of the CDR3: TGCGCCAGCAGGCAAATCATTGGCAACCGGCATGGCTACACCTTC. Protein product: CASRQIIGNRHGYTF.

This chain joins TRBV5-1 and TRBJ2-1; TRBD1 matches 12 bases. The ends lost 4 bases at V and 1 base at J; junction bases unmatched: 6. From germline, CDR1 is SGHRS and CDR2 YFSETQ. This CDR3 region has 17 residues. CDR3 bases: TGCGCCAGCAGCCAGTGGGGACAGGGGGCGTCCTACAATGAGCAGTTCTTC. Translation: CASSQWGQGASYNEQFF.

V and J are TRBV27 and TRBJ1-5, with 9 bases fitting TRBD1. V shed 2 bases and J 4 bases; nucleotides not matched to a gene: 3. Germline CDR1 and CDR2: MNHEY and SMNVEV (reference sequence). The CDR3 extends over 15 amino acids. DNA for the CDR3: TGTGCCAGCAGTTTAAACAGGGGGCAAAATCAGCCCCAGCATTTT. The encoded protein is CASSLNRGQNQPQHF.

CDR3: CASSPKVAGVGQFF. The CDR3 nucleotides read TGTGCCAGCAGCCCCAAGGTAGCGGGAGTTGGGCAGTTCTTC. The genes are TRBV11-2 and TRBJ2-1; the match to TRBD2 covers 9 bases. Unmatched junction bases numbered 11, after V lost 5 bases and J lost 12 bases. The CDR3 has 14 amino acids. Germline V gene lookup returns CDR1 SGHAT and CDR2 FQNNGV.

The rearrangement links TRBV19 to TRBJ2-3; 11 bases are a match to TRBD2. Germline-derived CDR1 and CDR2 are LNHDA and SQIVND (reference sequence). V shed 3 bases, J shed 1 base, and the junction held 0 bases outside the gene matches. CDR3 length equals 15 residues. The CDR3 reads CASSMGLAGTDTQYF. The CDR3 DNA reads TGTGCCAGTAGTATGGGACTAGCGGGCACAGATACGCAGTATTTT.

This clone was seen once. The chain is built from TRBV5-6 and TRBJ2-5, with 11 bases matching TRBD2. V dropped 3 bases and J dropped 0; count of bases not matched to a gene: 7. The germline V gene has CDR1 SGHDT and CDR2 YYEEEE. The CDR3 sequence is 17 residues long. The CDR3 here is CASSWRGLAVHQETQYF. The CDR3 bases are TGTGCCAGCAGCTGGAGGGGACTAGCGGTCCACCAAGAGACCCAGTACTTC.

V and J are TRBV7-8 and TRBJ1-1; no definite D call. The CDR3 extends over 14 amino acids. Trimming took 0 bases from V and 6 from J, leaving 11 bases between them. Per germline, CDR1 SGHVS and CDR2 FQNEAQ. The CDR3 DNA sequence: TGTGCCAGCAGCTTAGCCCCGGGGAGGGCTGAAGCTTTCTTT. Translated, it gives CASSLAPGRAEAFF.

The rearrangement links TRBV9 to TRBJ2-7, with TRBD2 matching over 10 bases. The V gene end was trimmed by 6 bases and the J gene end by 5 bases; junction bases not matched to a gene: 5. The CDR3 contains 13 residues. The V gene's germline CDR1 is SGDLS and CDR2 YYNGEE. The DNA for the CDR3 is TGTGCCAGCACACTAGCGGGAAGTAACGAGCAGTACTTC. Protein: CASTLAGSNEQYF. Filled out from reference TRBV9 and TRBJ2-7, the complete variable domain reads DSGVTQTPKHLITATGQRVTLRCSPRSGDLSVYWYQQSLDQGLQFLIQYYNGEERAKGNILERFSAQQFPDLHSELNLSSLELGDSALYFCASTLAGSNEQYFGPGTRLTVT.

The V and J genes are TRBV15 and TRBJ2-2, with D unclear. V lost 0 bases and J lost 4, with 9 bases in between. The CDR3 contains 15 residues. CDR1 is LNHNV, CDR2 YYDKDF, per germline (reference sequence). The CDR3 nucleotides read TGTGCCACCAGCAGAGATCGAACAACCACCGGGGAGCTGTTTTTT. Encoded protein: CATSRDRTTTGELFF.

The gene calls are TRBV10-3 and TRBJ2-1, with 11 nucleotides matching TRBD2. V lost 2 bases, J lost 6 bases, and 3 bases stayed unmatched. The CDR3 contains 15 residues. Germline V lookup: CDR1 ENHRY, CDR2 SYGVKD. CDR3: CAISETSGSSNEQFF. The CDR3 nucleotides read TGTGCCATCAGTGAGACTAGCGGGAGCTCCAATGAGCAGTTCTTC.

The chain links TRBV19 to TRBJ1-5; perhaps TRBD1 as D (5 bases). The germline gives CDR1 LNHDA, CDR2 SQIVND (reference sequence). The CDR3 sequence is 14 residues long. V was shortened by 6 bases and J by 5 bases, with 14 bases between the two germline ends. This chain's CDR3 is CASRKGVLDQPQHF. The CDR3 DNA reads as TGTGCCAGTAGGAAAGGGGTCCTCGATCAGCCCCAGCATTTT.

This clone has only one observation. In DNA form, the CDR3 reads TGCGCCAGCTGCGTAGCGGCCAATCTAGGGGCAGATACGCAGTATTTT. Residues: CASCVAANLGADTQYF. The chain links TRBV23-1 to TRBJ2-3; D is possibly TRBD2 (6 bases). TRBV23-1 belongs to the ORF category, with a function that is uncertain. V dropped 8 bases and J dropped 4 bases, with 22 bases sitting between them. The CDR3 has 16 residues.

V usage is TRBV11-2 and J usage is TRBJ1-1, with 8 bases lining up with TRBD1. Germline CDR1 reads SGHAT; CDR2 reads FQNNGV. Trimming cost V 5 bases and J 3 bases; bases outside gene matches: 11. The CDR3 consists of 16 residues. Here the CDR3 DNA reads TGTGCCAGCAGCCCAATTCCAGGGGGCTGGGACACTGAAGCTTTCTTT. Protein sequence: CASSPIPGGWDTEAFF. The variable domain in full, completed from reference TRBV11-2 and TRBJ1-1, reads EAGVAQSPRYKIIEKRQSVAFWCNPISGHATLYWYQQILGQGPKLLIQFQNNGVVDDSQLPKDRFSAERLKGVDSTLKIQPAKLEDSAVYLCASSPIPGGWDTEAFFGQGTRLTVV.

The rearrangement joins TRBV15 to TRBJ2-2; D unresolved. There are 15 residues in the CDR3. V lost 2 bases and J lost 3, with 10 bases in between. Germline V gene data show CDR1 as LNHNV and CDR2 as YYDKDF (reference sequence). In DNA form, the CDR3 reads TGTGCCACCAGCAGACCCAACTTATACACCGGGGAGCTGTTTTTT. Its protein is CATSRPNLYTGELFF.

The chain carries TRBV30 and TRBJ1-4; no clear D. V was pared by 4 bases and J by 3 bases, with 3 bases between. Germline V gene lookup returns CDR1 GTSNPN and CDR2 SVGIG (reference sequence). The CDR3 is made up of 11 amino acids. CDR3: CAWNANEKLFF. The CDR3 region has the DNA TGTGCCTGGAATGCTAATGAAAAACTGTTTTTT.

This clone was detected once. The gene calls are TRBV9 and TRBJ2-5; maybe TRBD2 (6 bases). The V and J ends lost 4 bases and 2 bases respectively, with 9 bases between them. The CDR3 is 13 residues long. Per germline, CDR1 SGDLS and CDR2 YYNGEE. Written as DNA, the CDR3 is TGTGCCAGCAGCACGGGACTGCAAGAGACCCAGTACTTC. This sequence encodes CASSTGLQETQYF.

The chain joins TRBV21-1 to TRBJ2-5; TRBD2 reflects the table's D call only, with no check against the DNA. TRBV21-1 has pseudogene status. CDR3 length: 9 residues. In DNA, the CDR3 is TGTGCCAGCCTTTGGACCCAGTACTTC. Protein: CASLWTQYF.

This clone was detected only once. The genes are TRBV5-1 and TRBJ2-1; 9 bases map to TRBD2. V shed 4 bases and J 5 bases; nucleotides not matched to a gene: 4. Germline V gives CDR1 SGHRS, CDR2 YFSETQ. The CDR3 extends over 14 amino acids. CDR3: CASSSSGSHNEQFF. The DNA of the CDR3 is TGCGCCAGCAGCAGTAGCGGGAGTCACAATGAGCAGTTCTTC.

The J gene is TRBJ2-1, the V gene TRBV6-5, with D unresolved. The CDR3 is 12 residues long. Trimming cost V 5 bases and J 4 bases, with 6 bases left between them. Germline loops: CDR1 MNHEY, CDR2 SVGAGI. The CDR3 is CASSGLYNEQFF. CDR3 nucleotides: TGTGCCAGCAGTGGCTTATACAATGAGCAGTTCTTC.

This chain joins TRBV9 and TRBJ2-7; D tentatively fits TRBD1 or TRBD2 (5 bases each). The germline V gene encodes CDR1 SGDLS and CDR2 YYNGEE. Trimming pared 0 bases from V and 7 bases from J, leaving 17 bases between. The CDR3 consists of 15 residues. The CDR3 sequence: CASSVVGDPSGEQYF. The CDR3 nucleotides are TGTGCCAGCAGCGTAGTGGGGGACCCCTCGGGAGAGCAGTACTTC.

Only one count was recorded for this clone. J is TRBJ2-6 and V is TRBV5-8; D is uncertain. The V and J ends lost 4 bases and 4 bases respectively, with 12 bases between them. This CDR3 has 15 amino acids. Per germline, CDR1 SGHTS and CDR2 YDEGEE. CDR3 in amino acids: CASSPGSTGANVLTF. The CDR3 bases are TGTGCCAGCAGCCCTGGATCTACCGGGGCCAACGTCCTGACTTTC.